The rows below give T cell receptor beta chains drawn from one sample of a study of regulatory and conventional T cells in RAG deficiency. Measured with immunoSEQ multiplex PCR; TCRdb has only the in-frame clones, and not every one. The top ten hold 1.4% of the sample, which has 7,000 to 9,500 clones, 90% to 95% seen once. The specimen was CD4+ effector T cells sorted from blood. The receptors were sampled from a human donor with RAG deficiency presenting as severe combined immunodeficiency. Each CDR3 is given with its conserved first and last residue. D genes are given only for firm matches. Clone size, where shown, is once, few, many, or a class for clones that have expanded.

abundance,v_gene,j_gene,d_gene,len,CDR3aa,CDR3nt
.,TRBV10-3,TRBJ2-7,TRBD1,14,CAISSGTGSYEQYF,TGTGCCATCAGTTCCGGGACAGGCTCCTACGAGCAGTACTTC
.,TRBV20-1,TRBJ2-1,.,11,CSATFPRGQFF,TGCAGTGCTACCTTTCCCCGGGGGCAGTTCTTC
.,TRBV5-1,TRBJ2-7,TRBD1,14,CASGDRVEAYEQYF,TGCGCCAGCGGCGACAGGGTGGAGGCCTACGAGCAGTACTTC
.,TRBV7-8,TRBJ2-2,.,16,CASSLLRRENTGELFF,TGTGCCAGCAGCTTACTAAGGCGGGAGAACACCGGGGAGCTGTTTTTT
.,TRBV5-4,TRBJ2-2,TRBD1,16,CASSRQGAWNTGELFF,TGTGCCAGCAGCCGACAGGGGGCGTGGAACACCGGGGAGCTGTTTTTT
.,TRBV7-3,TRBJ2-5,.,15,CASSFGVADQETQYF,TGTGCCAGCAGCTTTGGGGTGGCAGATCAAGAGACCCAGTACTTC
.,TRBV4-1,TRBJ2-3,TRBD1,17,CASSQNTGTDTTDTQYF,TGCGCCAGCAGCCAGAACACCGGGACAGATACCACAGATACGCAGTATTTT
.,TRBV29-1,TRBJ2-1,TRBD1,13,CSARDRGYNEQFF,TGCAGCGCTCGGGACAGGGGCTACAATGAGCAGTTCTTC
.,TRBV4-3,TRBJ2-7,TRBD2,15,CASSPRASGMYEQYF,TGCGCCAGCAGCCCCCGGGCTAGCGGGATGTACGAGCAGTACTTC
.,TRBV5-1,TRBJ1-1,.,13,CASSLVTNTEAFF,TGCGCCAGCAGCTTGGTGACGAACACTGAAGCTTTCTTT
.,TRBV5-4,TRBJ2-7,TRBD1,14,CASSPTGQGYEQYF,TGTGCCAGCAGCCCCACTGGACAGGGGTACGAGCAGTACTTC
.,TRBV9,TRBJ2-5,.,17,CASSVGNRIRPQETQYF,TGTGCCAGCAGCGTAGGAAATCGGATCAGGCCCCAAGAGACCCAGTACTTC
.,TRBV19,TRBJ1-2,.,14,CASSIDLSSYGYTF,TGTGCCAGTAGTATAGATCTATCTTCATATGGCTACACCTTC
few,TRBV12-5,TRBJ1-2,TRBD1,16,CASGLVLRDRDYGYTF,TGTGCTAGTGGTTTGGTACTCCGGGACAGGGATTATGGCTACACCTTC
.,TRBV5-4,TRBJ2-7,TRBD1,14,CASSAGTGAGEQYF,TGTGCCAGCAGCGCCGGGACAGGGGCAGGAGAGCAGTACTTC
.,TRBV10-2,TRBJ1-3,.,11,CASGTGNTIYF,TGCGCCAGCGGGACTGGAAACACCATATATTTT
.,TRBV10-3,TRBJ2-5,.,12,CAISESIETQYF,TGTGCCATCAGTGAGTCGATAGAGACCCAGTACTTC
.,TRBV5-1,TRBJ2-3,TRBD2,16,CASSRTSGRGTDTQYF,TGCGCCAGCAGCCGTACTAGCGGGAGGGGCACAGATACGCAGTATTTT
.,TRBV5-1,TRBJ2-3,TRBD1,16,CASSFVVVGGADTQYF,TGCGCCAGCAGCTTCGTAGTCGTAGGGGGCGCGGATACGCAGTATTTT
.,TRBV7-2,TRBJ2-5,.,13,CASSFMVQETQYF,TGTGCCAGCAGCTTCATGGTACAAGAGACCCAGTACTTC
.,TRBV5-1,TRBJ1-2,TRBD1,16,CASSLAGQGGWDGYTF,TGCGCCAGCAGCTTGGCCGGACAGGGGGGATGGGATGGCTACACCTTC
.,TRBV7-9,TRBJ2-5,TRBD1,14,CASSLTGTGETQYF,TGTGCCAGCAGTCTAACCGGGACAGGGGAGACCCAGTACTTC
.,TRBV5-1,TRBJ1-4,.,16,CASSLDPRQVDEKLFF,TGCGCCAGCAGCTTGGACCCTCGGCAGGTTGATGAAAAACTGTTTTTT
.,TRBV14,TRBJ2-3,.,18,CASSQDRRGRTPTDTQYF,TGTGCCAGCAGCCAAGATCGTAGGGGAAGGACTCCTACAGATACGCAGTATTTT
.,TRBV5-1,TRBJ2-7,.,13,CASSLDQNYEQYF,TGCGCCAGCAGCTTGGACCAAAACTACGAGCAGTACTTC
.,TRBV9,TRBJ2-2,.,15,CASSVDRPGTGELFF,TGTGCCAGCAGCGTTGATCGTCCGGGGACCGGGGAGCTGTTTTTT